The rows below give T cell receptor beta chains drawn from one sample of a study of T-cell reconstitution after alpha-beta-depleted transplantation in children. TCRdb redid the calling of the PCR reads with MiXCR, one entry per CDR3 protein. This sample has around 410,000 distinct CDR3 sequences, with about 11% found just once. This sample comprised PBMCs from the stem cell graft donor, obtained from the stem cell graft. These receptors were obtained from a human donor who donated a stem cell graft to a child with acute myeloid leukemia. The CDR3 runs from the conserved cysteine through the conserved F or W. Each record gives: J gene, clone size, V gene, D gene, CDR3 DNA, CDR3 protein. D genes are given only for firm matches. For some rows the clone size is stated as once, few or many, or as a class when expanded; others skip it.

TRBJ1-2 - TRBV20-1 - TGCAGTGCTAGAGAAAACAACTATGGCTACACCTTC CSARENNYGYTF
TRBJ2-5 many TRBV3-1 - TGTGCCAGCAGCCGACAGTCCTATCAAGAGACCCAGTACTTC CASSRQSYQETQYF
TRBJ1-1 few TRBV27 - TGTGCCAGCAGTCCTACAGCCTACACTGAAGCTTTCTTT CASSPTAYTEAFF
TRBJ2-3 many TRBV4-3 - TGCGCCAGCAGCCAAAGGTTGTCTAGCTCCCCTCAAGGCGTGTCGTATTTT CASSQRLSSSPQGVSYF
TRBJ2-1 few TRBV3-1 - TGTGCCAGCAGCCAAGACTCTGGGGGCTCCTACAATGAGCAGTTCTTC CASSQDSGGSYNEQFF
TRBJ2-1 - TRBV5-1 - TGCGCCAGCAGGCAACAGGTAACCTACAATGAGCAGTTCTTC CASRQQVTYNEQFF
TRBJ2-7 - TRBV20-1 TRBD2 TGCAGTGCTAGGGACTCTAGCGGGAGCTCCTACGAGCAGTACTTC CSARDSSGSSYEQYF
TRBJ1-2 few TRBV5-6 TRBD1 TGTGCCAGCAGCTTGGCCCTAGGACAGGGGGCCCATGGCTACACCTTC CASSLALGQGAHGYTF
TRBJ2-1 few TRBV12-3/TRBV12-4 TRBD1 TGTGCCAGCAGTCCTCCAGTCCGGACAGGTGGTTGGAATGAGCAGTTCTTC CASSPPVRTGGWNEQFF
TRBJ2-3 - TRBV9 - TGTGCCAGCAGCGTAGAAGGTAGCCCAGATACGCAGTATTTT CASSVEGSPDTQYF
TRBJ2-5 - TRBV5-1 TRBD2 TGCGCCAGCAGCGTGACTAGCGGGGGGCTTAAGACCCAGTACTTC CASSVTSGGLKTQYF
TRBJ1-1 - TRBV5-4 - TGTGCCAGCAGCTCCCCCGGGGGGCAAGGGACTGAAGCTTTCTTT CASSSPGGQGTEAFF
TRBJ1-5 few TRBV7-2 TRBD1 TGTGCCAGCAGCTTAGGGGGGACAGGCCGCAATCAGCCCCAGCATTTT CASSLGGTGRNQPQHF
TRBJ2-2 few TRBV12-3/TRBV12-4 - TGTGCCAGCAGTCTGGACGGAGCGAACACCGGGGAGCTGTTTTTT CASSLDGANTGELFF
TRBJ1-1 - TRBV12-3/TRBV12-4 - TGTGCCAGCAGTCTTCGGCAGGGTCGGGCTTTCTTT CASSLRQGRAFF
TRBJ1-1 - TRBV5-1 - TGCGCCAGCAGCGATCGGGCTACCACTGAAGCTTTCTTT CASSDRATTEAFF
TRBJ1-2 few TRBV27 TRBD1 TGTGCCAGCAGTCCACAACGACAGGGGGGCAACTATGGCTACACCTTC CASSPQRQGGNYGYTF
TRBJ2-2 few TRBV29-1 TRBD1 TGCAGCGTTAAGACAGGGGGCAATGGCGGGGAGCTGTTTTTT CSVKTGGNGGELFF